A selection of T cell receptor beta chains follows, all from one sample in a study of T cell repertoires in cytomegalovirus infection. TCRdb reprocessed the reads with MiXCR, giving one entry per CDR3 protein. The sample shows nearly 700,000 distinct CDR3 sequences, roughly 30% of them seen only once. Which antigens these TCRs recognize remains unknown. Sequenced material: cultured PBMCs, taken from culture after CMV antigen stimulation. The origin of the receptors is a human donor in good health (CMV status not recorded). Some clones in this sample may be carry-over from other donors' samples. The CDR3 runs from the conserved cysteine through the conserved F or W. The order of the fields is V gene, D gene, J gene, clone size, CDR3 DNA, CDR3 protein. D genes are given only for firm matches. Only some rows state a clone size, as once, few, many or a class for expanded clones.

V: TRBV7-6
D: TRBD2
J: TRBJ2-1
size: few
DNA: TGTGCCAGCAGCACGGGACTAGCCTACAATGAGCAGTTCTTC
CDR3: CASSTGLAYNEQFF

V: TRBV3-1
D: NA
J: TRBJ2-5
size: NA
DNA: TGTGCCAGCAGCCAAGAGCCCCACCGGGAGACCCAGTACTTC
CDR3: CASSQEPHRETQYF

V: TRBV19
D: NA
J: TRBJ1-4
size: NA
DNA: TGTGCCAGTAGTATAGGCTCGTGGGAAAAACTGTTTTTT
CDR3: CASSIGSWEKLFF

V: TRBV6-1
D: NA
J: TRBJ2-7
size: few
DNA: TGTGCCAGTCGCCGGGGAGAGAACTCCTACGAGCAGTACTTC
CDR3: CASRRGENSYEQYF

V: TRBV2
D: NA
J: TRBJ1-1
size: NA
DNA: TGTGCCAGCAGTGATACCCGGACTGAAGCTTTCTTT
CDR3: CASSDTRTEAFF

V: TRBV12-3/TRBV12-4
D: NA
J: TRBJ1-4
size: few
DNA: TGTGCCAGCGCCTTTGATGAAAAACTGTTTTTT
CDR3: CASAFDEKLFF

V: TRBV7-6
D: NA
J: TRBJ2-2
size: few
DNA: TGTGCCAGCAGCTCCTACCCCGCCGGGGAGCTGTTTTTT
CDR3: CASSSYPAGELFF

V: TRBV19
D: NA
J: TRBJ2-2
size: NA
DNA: TGTGCCAGTAGATGGGCCCGGGTGGCGAACACCGGGGAGCTGTTTTTT
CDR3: CASRWARVANTGELFF

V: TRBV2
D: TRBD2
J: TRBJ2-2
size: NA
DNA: TGTGCCAGCAGTCCCGCTAGCGGGGGGGAGAACACCGGGGAGCTGTTTTTT
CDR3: CASSPASGGENTGELFF

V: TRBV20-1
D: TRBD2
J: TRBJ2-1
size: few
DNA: TGCAGTGCTCACTTAGCGGGAGGGGCCTCGTACAATGAGCAGTTCTTC
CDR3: CSAHLAGGASYNEQFF

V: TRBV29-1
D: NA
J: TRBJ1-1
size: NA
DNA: TGCAGCGTTGAACAGACAATCAACACTGAAGCTTTCTTT
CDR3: CSVEQTINTEAFF

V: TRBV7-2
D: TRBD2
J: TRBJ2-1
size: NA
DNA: TGTGCCAGCAGCCCGCGGACTAGCGGGCCGTACAATGAGCAGTTCTTC
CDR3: CASSPRTSGPYNEQFF

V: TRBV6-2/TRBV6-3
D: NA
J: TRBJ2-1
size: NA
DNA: TGTGCCAGCAGATACAACAGGGACTATGCGCCATCCTACAATGAGCAGTTCTTC
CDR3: CASRYNRDYAPSYNEQFF

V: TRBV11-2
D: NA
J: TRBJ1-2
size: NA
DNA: TGTGCCAGCAGCTCCGACATGTATAACTATGGCTACACCTTC
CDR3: CASSSDMYNYGYTF

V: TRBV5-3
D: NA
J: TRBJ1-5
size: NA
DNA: TGTGCCAGAAGGGTAAAAGAGAGAAAGCAGCCCCAGCATTTT
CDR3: CARRVKERKQPQHF

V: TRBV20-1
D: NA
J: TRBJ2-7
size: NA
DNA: TGCAGTGCTAGAGCCCATGGACTTCTACCCTACGAGCAGTACTTC
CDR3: CSARAHGLLPYEQYF

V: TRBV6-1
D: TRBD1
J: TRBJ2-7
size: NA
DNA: TGTGCCAGCAGTTATGTGGGACAGGGGGGGTCCGAGCAGTACTTC
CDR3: CASSYVGQGGSEQYF

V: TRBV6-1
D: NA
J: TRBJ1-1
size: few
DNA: TGTGCCAGTATGGTATACACTGAAGCTTTCTTT
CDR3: CASMVYTEAFF

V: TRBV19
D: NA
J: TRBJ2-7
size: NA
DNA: TGTGCCAGTAGTTCCTCCATAGGGTCCTACGAGCAGTACTTC
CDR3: CASSSSIGSYEQYF

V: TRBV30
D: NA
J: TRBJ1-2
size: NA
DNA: TGTGCCGGGCGGACAGTGAGCTATGGCTACACCTTC
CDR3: CAGRTVSYGYTF

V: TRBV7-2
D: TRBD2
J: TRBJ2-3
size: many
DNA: TGTGCCAGCAGCTTGGGAGGGCTTAGCACAGATACGCAGTATTTT
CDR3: CASSLGGLSTDTQYF

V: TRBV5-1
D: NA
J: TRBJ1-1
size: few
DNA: TGCGCCAGCAGCTTGTCATACGTGAACACTGAAGCTTTCTTT
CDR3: CASSLSYVNTEAFF

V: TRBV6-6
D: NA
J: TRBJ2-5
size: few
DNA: TGTGCCAGCAGTTACGGGGTGGAGACCCAGTACTTC
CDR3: CASSYGVETQYF

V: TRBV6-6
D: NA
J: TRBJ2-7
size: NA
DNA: TGTGCCAGCAGTTACCTCGGGACTTCCTACGAGCAGTACTTC
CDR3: CASSYLGTSYEQYF

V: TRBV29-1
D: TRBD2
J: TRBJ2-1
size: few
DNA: TGCAGCGTTGAAACCGGGACTAGCTTCTCCTACAATGAGCAGTTCTTC
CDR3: CSVETGTSFSYNEQFF

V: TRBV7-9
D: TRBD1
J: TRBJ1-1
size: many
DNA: TGTGCCAGCAGCTTAAGGGACAGGGCGACTGAAGCTTTCTTT
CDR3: CASSLRDRATEAFF

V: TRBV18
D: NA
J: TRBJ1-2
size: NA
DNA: TGTGCCAGCTCACCCCCCGGGGGGTTCGGATTCTACACCTTC
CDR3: CASSPPGGFGFYTF

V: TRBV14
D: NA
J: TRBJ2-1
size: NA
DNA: TGTGCCAGCAGCCAATCTCCCCGGGACGTCTGGGGATACAATGAGCAGTTCTTC
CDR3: CASSQSPRDVWGYNEQFF

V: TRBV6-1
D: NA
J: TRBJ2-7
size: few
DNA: TGTGCCCCCCGGGGAGTCAGGGAATTTCCCTACGAGCAGTACTTC
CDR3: CAPRGVREFPYEQYF

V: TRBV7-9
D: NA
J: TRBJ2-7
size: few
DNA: TGTGCCAGCAGCACACCCGGTGGAAGGGTAGGCGAGCAGTACTTC
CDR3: CASSTPGGRVGEQYF

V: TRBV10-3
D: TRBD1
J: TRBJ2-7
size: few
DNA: TGTGCCATCAGTGAGCCGGACAGGGGGTCGGACGAGCAGTACTTC
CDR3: CAISEPDRGSDEQYF

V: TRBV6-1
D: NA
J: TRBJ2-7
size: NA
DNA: TGTGCCAGCAGTGTTAAGGAGCTGAGCTCCTACGAGCAGTACTTC
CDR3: CASSVKELSSYEQYF

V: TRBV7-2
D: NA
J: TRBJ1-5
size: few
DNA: TGTGCCAGCAGCTCACAGGTGCGTCAGCCCCAGCATTTT
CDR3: CASSSQVRQPQHF

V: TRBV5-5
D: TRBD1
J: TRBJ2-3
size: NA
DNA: TGTGCCAGCAGCTTGAGGGGGCAGGGGAGTCGAGATACGCAGTATTTT
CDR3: CASSLRGQGSRDTQYF

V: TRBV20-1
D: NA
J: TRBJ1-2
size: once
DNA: TGCAGTGCTAGCCCTAGAAATGGGCCGCATGGCTACACCTTC
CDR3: CSASPRNGPHGYTF

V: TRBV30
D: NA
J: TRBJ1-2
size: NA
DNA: TGTGCCTGGAGGATGCGAAACTATGGCTACACCTTC
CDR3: CAWRMRNYGYTF

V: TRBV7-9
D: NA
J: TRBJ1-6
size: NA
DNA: TGTGCCAGCAGCTTAACTACTTCACCCCTCCACTTT
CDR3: CASSLTTSPLHF